This entry features one T cell receptor beta chain sequence. This specimen comes from a study of blood T cell repertoires in COVID-19. About the study: The origin of the acute and convalescent COVID-19 samples was the United States, Italy and Spain. The cDNA or gDNA used as material had been derived from T cells, B-cell-depleted T cells, or PBMCs.

Per the original methods: Amplification from reference gene primers served as the basis for estimated nucleated cell counts. Only in-frame clones appear in the TCRdb table, and some are missing; sequencing was by immunoSEQ multiplex PCR. The V and J calls and clone size are taken from that table; D and trimming were inferred from the DNA. The sample holds over 35,000 clones, just over 85% seen once. There are 16 residues in the CDR3. CDR1 SGHNT and CDR2 YYREEE come from the germline V gene (reference sequence). The V gene end was trimmed by 4 bases and the J gene end by 8 bases; junction bases not matched to a gene: 10.

Sequencing input: peripheral blood. The V and J genes are TRBV5-4 and TRBJ2-1; 12 nucleotides align to TRBD2. The sequence derives from a man aged 55 to 70 with active COVID-19. The CDR3 DNA follows: TGTGCCAGCAGCGGAGAGCTAGCGGGAGGGCCTGATGAGCAGTTCTTC. This gives the protein CASSGELAGGPDEQFF.